The 5 T cell receptor beta chains in this list originate from one sample, sequenced in a study of PD-1 blockade in classical Hodgkin lymphoma. Every one of the patients relapsed after autologous stem cell transplantation (brentuximab vedotin exposure was variable). The protocol was immunoSEQ multiplex PCR, while the TCRdb copy is restricted to in-frame clones and leaves out a portion. Of 12,000 or so clones listed, 80% are singletons. This sample comprised peripheral blood mononuclear cells (PBMCs), obtained at baseline. These receptors all stem from a human donor with classical Hodgkin lymphoma.

This sequence joins TRBV21-1 and TRBJ2-4; the table names TRBD1, a call not compared with the DNA. TRBV21-1 is listed as a pseudogene. The CDR3 covers 15 residues. In nucleotides, the CDR3 is TGTGCCAGCAGCAAAGAGGAACAGAGCAAAAACATTCAGTACTTC. Residues: CASSKEEQSKNIQYF.

The V gene is TRBV5-1, the J gene TRBJ1-2, with unresolved D. The ends were cut back, 0 bases at V and 14 bases at J, with 20 bases in the middle. The CDR3 spans 14 residues. The germline gives CDR1 SGHRS, CDR2 YFSETQ. The CDR3 DNA sequence: TGCGCCAGCAGCTTGGCCTCAGGAGTCCGGGGTTCGACCTTC. Translation: CASSLASGVRGSTF.

This chain uses TRBV5-6 with TRBJ1-5; 7 positions agree with TRBD1. CDR1 is SGHDT and CDR2 is YYEEEE in the germline V gene. There are 13 residues in the CDR3. The junction had 3 bases not matched to a gene; V was cut back by 4 bases and J by 5 bases. The CDR3 nucleotides read TGTGCCAGCAGCCGGGACAGAGATCAGCCCCAGCATTTT. Encoded protein: CASSRDRDQPQHF.

V is TRBV13 and J is TRBJ2-3; TRBD2 might be the D (7 bases). The CDR3 totals 16 residues. Looked up from germline, CDR1 is PRHDT and CDR2 is FYEKMQ (reference sequence). Trimming took off 5 bases at V and 8 bases at J, with 23 bases between the two ends. CDR3 sequence (DNA): TGTGCCAGCAGCCCGTATTCGGGGGGCCCTTTTCTTACGCAGTATTTT. It specifies CASSPYSGGPFLTQYF.

This chain uses TRBV6-1 with TRBJ2-7, with D possibly matching TRBD1 (5 bases). V was trimmed by 7 bases and J by 3 bases, leaving 13 bases between them. There are 13 residues in the CDR3. Per the germline V gene, CDR1 is MNHNS and CDR2 is SASEGT. CDR3 amino acids: CASTSRDSYEQYF. For the CDR3, the DNA is TGTGCCAGCACCTCTCGTGACAGCTACGAGCAGTACTTC.